This TCR beta chain derives from a study of blood T cell repertoires in COVID-19. This clone was seen more than once but under ten times. In the original analysis: How many nucleated cells were present was estimated from reference gene primer amplification. The repertoire was sequenced with immunoSEQ multiplex PCR; TCRdb's copy has only in-frame clones and lacks some. V and J calls plus clone size are reproduced from that table; the DNA served to infer D and trimming. The repertoire holds some 98,000 clones, with about 80% as singletons. This CDR3 has 15 residues. V was shortened by 0 bases and J by 2 bases, with 11 bases between the two germline ends. The V gene's germline CDR1 is LGHNA and CDR2 YNFKEQ.

Sequenced sample: peripheral blood. This rearrangement joins TRBV4-2 to TRBJ2-7; D unresolved. This TCR derives from a human donor in a cohort sampled during active COVID-19. The CDR3 region is CASSQDAVGPYEQYF. The CDR3 region has the DNA TGTGCCAGCAGCCAAGATGCGGTAGGCCCCTACGAGCAGTACTTC.